The entry that follows covers one T cell receptor beta chain sequence. Its antigen is not identified. V dropped 6 bases and J dropped 7 bases, with 19 bases sitting between them. Germline CDR1 reads DFQATT; CDR2 reads SNEGSKA (reference sequence). CDR3 size: 14 residues. Next came a second PCR, run for about 7 to 12 cycles, which used a sample-barcoded 5' primer along with a J-beta primer mix. A template-switch adaptor with 12 random nucleotides tagged each cDNA molecule. TCRdb called the 5' RACE reads again in MiXCR, with one record for every CDR3 protein. Of hundreds of thousands of distinct CDR3 sequences in the sample, 56% were seen once. The entry originates in a study of blood T cells in healthy people across ages. Whole-study findings and limits: Per million T cells, the diversity of TCR beta decreased roughly linearly as age advanced. Higher diversity, along with more naive CD4+ cells, distinguished long-lived donors from aged donors.

Sequencing was done on a sample of blood. The chain employs TRBV20-1 and TRBJ2-1, with D unclear. This TCR derives from a man aged 35 to 55 in good health. The CDR3 region has the DNA TGCAGTGCCCTATGGCCCCTTTCCACTAATGAGCAGTTCTTC. Protein sequence: CSALWPLSTNEQFF.